This T cell receptor beta chain was identified in a study of blood T cells in healthy people across ages. Turning to the study itself: Template switching caught about one barcoded beta molecule for each two T cells.

Findings and caveats of the study: Expanded clonotype shifts may have been confounded, as the donors had an unknown CMV status.

This clonotype was counted only a few times. Its antigen is unknown. This CDR3 contains 15 residues. The germline V gene has CDR1 MNHEY and CDR2 SMNVEV (reference sequence). With 3 bases removed from V and 0 bases from J, the gap between germline ends came to 9 bases. The use of a sample-barcoded 5' primer and a J-beta primer mix characterized a second PCR of roughly 7 to 11 cycles. Every sample produced at least 3 million CDR3-containing paired-end reads. Via MiXCR, TCRdb re-called the 5' RACE reads, giving one row per CDR3 protein. Of roughly 1.4 million distinct CDR3 sequences listed, approximately 59% are singletons.

The sequence came from a man aged 18 to 35 in good health. The sequencing sample was made of blood. V and J are TRBV27 and TRBJ2-1; the D is unclear. In DNA form, the CDR3 reads TGTGCCAGCAGTTTCGATCCTAGCTCCTACAATGAGCAGTTCTTC. Its translation: CASSFDPSSYNEQFF.